The 17 T cell receptor beta chains listed next were all sequenced from one sample in a study of cytomegalovirus exposure and HLA in healthy donors. Primers for the PCR totalled 60 Vbeta and 13 Jbeta. Data came from immunoSEQ multiplex PCR; TCRdb stores just in-frame clones and leaves some out. This table holds roughly 200,000 clones, around 77% found once. Sequencing was performed on PBMCs. These receptors came from a woman aged 25 to 39 in good health and CMV-seronegative.

The genes are TRBV9 and TRBJ2-7; 13 bases match TRBD2. The CDR3 has 15 amino acids. V shed 4 bases, J shed 4 bases, and the junction held 5 bases outside the gene matches. Germline CDR1 SGDLS, CDR2 YYNGEE. The CDR3 DNA reads TGTGCCAGCAGCCAGACTAGCGGGGGGACTTACGAGCAGTACTTC. Translated, it gives CASSQTSGGTYEQYF.

On this clone: This specimen includes other DNA sequences encoding the same CDR3. The V call is TRBV9, the J call TRBJ1-1, with D hard to call. The V and J ends lost 3 bases and 0 bases respectively, with 6 bases between them. This CDR3 spans 13 amino acids. The V gene's germline CDR1 is SGDLS and CDR2 YYNGEE. The chain's CDR3 is CASSAGMNTEAFF. As DNA, the CDR3 is TGTGCCAGCAGCGCCGGTATGAACACTGAAGCTTTCTTT.

The chain recombines TRBV29-1 with TRBJ1-1; D uncertain. The V and J ends lost 3 bases and 3 bases respectively, with 11 bases between them. The CDR3 has 13 amino acids. Germline CDR1 and CDR2: SQVTM and ANQGSEA. CDR3 DNA: TGCAGCGTTGATCCGGCGGTTGACACTGAAGCTTTCTTT. Translating gives CSVDPAVDTEAFF.

The rearrangement joins TRBV27 to TRBJ1-4, with a tentative D call TRBD1 (5 bases). CDR3 length equals 14 residues. The germline CDR1 and CDR2 sequences are MNHEY and SMNVEV (reference sequence). Trimming removed 6 bases at V and 7 bases at J, with 15 bases between. The DNA for the CDR3 is TGTGCCAGCAGCGGACCAGGGCCTCGTGAAAAACTGTTTTTT. Its protein is CASSGPGPREKLFF.

The genes are TRBV6-5 and TRBJ2-2; possibly TRBD1 for D (6 bases). V dropped 6 bases and J dropped 3 bases, with 14 bases sitting between them. The CDR3 length is 15 residues. Looked up from germline, CDR1 is MNHEY and CDR2 is SVGAGI. The CDR3 DNA reads TGTGCCAGCAGGGGACACCCACATTACACCGGGGAGCTGTTTTTT. This codes for CASRGHPHYTGELFF.

J is TRBJ2-7 and V is TRBV11-1; D not resolved. The CDR3 extends over 15 amino acids. V was shortened by 5 bases and J by 3 bases, with 17 bases between the two germline ends. Germline CDR1 and CDR2: SGHAT and FQDESV (reference sequence). CDR3 DNA sequence: TGTGCCAGCAGCCGCACCTCCGGAGAATTCTACGAGCAGTACTTC. It is translated as CASSRTSGEFYEQYF.

This chain uses TRBV7-9 with TRBJ2-1; D perhaps matches TRBD1 (6 bases). Germline V gene lookup returns CDR1 SEHNR and CDR2 FQNEAQ (reference sequence). Trimming took off 3 bases at V and 3 bases at J, with 12 bases between the two ends. The length of the CDR3 is 15 residues. CDR3 in DNA: TGTGCCAGCAGCTTGGCGCAGGGGAGCTACAATGAGCAGTTCTTC. Translating gives CASSLAQGSYNEQFF.

The chain employs TRBV19 and TRBJ1-3; D not certain. V lost 5 bases, J lost 0 bases, and 5 bases lay in between. There are 13 residues in the CDR3. CDR1 is LNHDA, CDR2 SQIVND, per germline (reference sequence). The CDR3 region is CASSPFSGNTIYF. The CDR3, as DNA: TGTGCCAGTAGTCCCTTCTCTGGAAACACCATATATTTT.

The chain recombines TRBV6-1 with TRBJ2-1, with a tentative D call TRBD2 (6 bases). The length of the CDR3 is 15 residues. The V gene lost 6 bases and the J gene lost 6 bases, with 18 bases spanning the gap. Looked up from germline, CDR1 is MNHNS and CDR2 is SASEGT. In nucleotides, the CDR3 is TGTGCCAGCAGGATACCGGGACTGGGAATCAATGAGCAGTTCTTC. It is translated as CASRIPGLGINEQFF.

V is TRBV14 and J is TRBJ2-1, with 7 bases fitting TRBD2. After removal of 4 bases from V and 6 bases from J, the junction contained 24 bases not matched to a gene. The CDR3 has 20 amino acids. The germline CDR1 and CDR2 sequences are SGHDN and FVKESK. CDR3 in DNA: TGTGCCAGCAGCCCGGGCCCGAGACGGGGAAGACTAGCCGTTCCCAATGAGCAGTTCTTC. This gives the protein CASSPGPRRGRLAVPNEQFF.

The genes are TRBV5-1 and TRBJ2-3; D is unclear. V was clipped by 0 bases and J by 3 bases, with 8 bases between them. This CDR3 spans 14 amino acids. Germline V lookup: CDR1 SGHRS, CDR2 YFSETQ. CDR3 protein: CASSLAQETDTQYF. CDR3 nucleotide sequence: TGCGCCAGCAGCTTGGCCCAGGAAACAGATACGCAGTATTTT.

This clone appeared a single time. This chain connects TRBV6-5 to TRBJ2-3; maybe TRBD1 (6 bases). Germline V gene lookup returns CDR1 MNHEY and CDR2 SVGAGI. V dropped 7 bases and J dropped 5 bases, with 10 bases sitting between them. CDR3 size: 12 residues. The CDR3 reads CASMSGEDTQYF. CDR3 nucleotides: TGTGCCAGCATGTCAGGGGAAGATACGCAGTATTTT.

V gene TRBV7-2 combines with J gene TRBJ2-7; D is perhaps TRBD2 (6 bases). V was pared by 5 bases and J by 0 bases, with 14 bases between. The CDR3 loop spans 15 amino acids. Germline V gene sequence: CDR1 SGHTA, CDR2 FQGNSA. CDR3 nucleotides: TGTGCCAGCAGCGGTCGTACTAGCAGCTCCTACGAGCAGTACTTC. It yields the protein CASSGRTSSSYEQYF.

V is TRBV4-1 and J is TRBJ1-3; TRBD1 matches 8 bases. With V trimmed by 3 bases and J by 0 bases, 16 bases remained unmatched. The CDR3 is 20 residues long. The germline V gene has CDR1 MGHRA and CDR2 YSYEKL. CDR3 region: CASSHALPGGLLDSGNTIYF. DNA for the CDR3: TGCGCCAGCAGCCACGCGTTACCAGGGGGCTTGCTCGACTCTGGAAACACCATATATTTT.

This chain connects TRBV19 to TRBJ2-3; D perhaps matches TRBD1 (6 bases). This CDR3 has 14 amino acids. The germline gives CDR1 LNHDA, CDR2 SQIVND (reference sequence). The V end lost 4 bases, the J end lost 2 bases, and 10 bases lay between the germline ends. The CDR3 spells CASSRGRITDTQYF. Here the CDR3 DNA reads TGTGCCAGTAGTAGGGGGCGGATCACAGATACGCAGTATTTT. Combining the CDR3 with reference TRBV19 and TRBJ2-3 gives the whole variable domain DGGITQSPKYLFRKEGQNVTLSCEQNLNHDAMYWYRQDPGQGLRLIYYSQIVNDFQKGDIAEGYSVSREKKESFPLTVTSAQKNPTAFYLCASSRGRITDTQYFGPGTRLTVL.

A single count supports this clone. The CDR3 nucleotides are TGTGCCAGCAGCTTGAAACCCCTTGGAGGCGACTACGAGCAGTACTTC. Translated: CASSLKPLGGDYEQYF. The J gene is TRBJ2-7, the V gene TRBV5-4; D may be TRBD2 (5 bases). The V end lost 1 base, the J end lost 3 bases, and 17 bases lay between the germline ends. This CDR3 is 16 amino acids long. The V gene's germline CDR1 is SGHNT and CDR2 YYREEE (reference sequence).

This chain joins TRBV12-5 and TRBJ2-7, with a possible D match to TRBD1 (6 bases). The V gene's germline CDR1 is LGHNT and CDR2 FRNRAP. V shed 5 bases and J shed 5 bases, with 16 bases lying between them. This CDR3 is built from 14 residues. The CDR3 region is CASGAITGLDEQYF. Written as DNA, the CDR3 is TGTGCTAGTGGTGCCATCACAGGGCTCGACGAGCAGTACTTC.